The source of this T cell receptor (beta chain) is a study of blood T cell repertoires in COVID-19. In the study's own analysis: Estimated nucleated cell counts came from reference gene primer amplification. Method: immunoSEQ multiplex PCR; TCRdb's copy keeps in-frame clones and lacks some. Clone size and V and J calls were adopted from that table, with D and trimming inferred from the DNA. The sample shows some 530,000 clones, over 75% of them seen only once. The CDR3 sequence is 12 residues long. Per the germline V gene, CDR1 is SGHRS and CDR2 is YFSETQ. The junction had 4 bases not matched to a gene; V was cut back by 5 bases and J by 10 bases.

The chain recombines TRBV5-1 with TRBJ1-1, with TRBD1 matching over 11 bases. This TCR came from a human donor in a cohort sampled during active COVID-19. Sequenced input: peripheral blood. CDR3 coding DNA: TGCGCCAGCAGTTCCGGGACAGGGGGAGCTTTCTTT. It codes for CASSSGTGGAFF.